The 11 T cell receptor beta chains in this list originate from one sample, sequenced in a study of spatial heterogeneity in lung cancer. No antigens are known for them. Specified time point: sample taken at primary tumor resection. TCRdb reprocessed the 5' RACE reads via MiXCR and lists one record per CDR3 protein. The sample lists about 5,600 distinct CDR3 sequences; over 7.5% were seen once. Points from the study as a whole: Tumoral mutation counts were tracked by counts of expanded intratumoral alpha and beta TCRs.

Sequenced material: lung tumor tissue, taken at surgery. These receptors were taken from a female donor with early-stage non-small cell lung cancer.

The CDR3 protein is CASGQGRSGANVLTF. Here the CDR3 DNA reads TGCGCCAGCGGCCAGGGTAGGTCTGGGGCCAACGTCCTGACTTTC. The rearrangement links TRBV5-1 to TRBJ2-6, with D possibly TRBD1 on 5 matching bases. CDR1 and CDR2 from the germline V gene are SGHRS and YFSETQ. Trimming cost V 7 bases and J 1 base, with 12 bases left between them. The CDR3 loop spans 15 amino acids.

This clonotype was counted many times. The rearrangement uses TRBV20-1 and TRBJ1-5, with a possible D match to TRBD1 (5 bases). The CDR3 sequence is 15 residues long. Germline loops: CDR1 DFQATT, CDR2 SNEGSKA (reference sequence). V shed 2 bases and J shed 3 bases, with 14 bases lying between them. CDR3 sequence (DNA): TGCAGTGCTAGAAATCCCCTGGGGGTCAATCAGCCCCAGCATTTT. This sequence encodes CSARNPLGVNQPQHF.

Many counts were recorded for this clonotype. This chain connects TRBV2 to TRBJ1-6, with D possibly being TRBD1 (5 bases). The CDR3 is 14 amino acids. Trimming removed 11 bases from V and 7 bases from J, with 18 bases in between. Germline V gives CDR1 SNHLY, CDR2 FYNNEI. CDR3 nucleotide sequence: TGTGCCGGGACCCTGAGGCGGATAAATTCACCCCTCCACTTT. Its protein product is CAGTLRRINSPLHF.

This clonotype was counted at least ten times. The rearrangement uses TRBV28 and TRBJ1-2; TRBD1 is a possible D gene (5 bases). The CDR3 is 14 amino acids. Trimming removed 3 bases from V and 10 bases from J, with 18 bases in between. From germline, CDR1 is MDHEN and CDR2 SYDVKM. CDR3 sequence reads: CASSFSGPEKDYTF. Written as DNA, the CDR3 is TGTGCCAGCAGTTTTTCGGGGCCCGAAAAGGACTACACCTTC.

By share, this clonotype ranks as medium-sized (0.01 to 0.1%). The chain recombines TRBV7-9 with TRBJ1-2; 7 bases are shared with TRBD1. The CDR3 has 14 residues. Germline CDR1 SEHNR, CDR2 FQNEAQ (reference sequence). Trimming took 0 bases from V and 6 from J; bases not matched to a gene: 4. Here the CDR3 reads CASSLAPGGNGYTF. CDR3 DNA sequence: TGTGCCAGCAGCTTAGCCCCAGGGGGGAATGGCTACACCTTC.

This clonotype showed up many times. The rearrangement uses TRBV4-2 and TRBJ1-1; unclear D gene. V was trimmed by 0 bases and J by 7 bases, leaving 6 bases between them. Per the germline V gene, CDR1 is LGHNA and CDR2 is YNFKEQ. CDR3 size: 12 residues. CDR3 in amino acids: CASSQDASEAFF. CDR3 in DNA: TGTGCCAGCAGCCAAGATGCAAGTGAAGCTTTCTTT.

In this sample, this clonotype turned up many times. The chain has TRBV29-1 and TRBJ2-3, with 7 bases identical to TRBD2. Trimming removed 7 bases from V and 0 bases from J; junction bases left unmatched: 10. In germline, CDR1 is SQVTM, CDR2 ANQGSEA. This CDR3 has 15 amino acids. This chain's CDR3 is CSAAWTGGSTDTQYF. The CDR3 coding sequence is TGCAGCGCCGCCTGGACGGGGGGAAGCACAGATACGCAGTATTTT.

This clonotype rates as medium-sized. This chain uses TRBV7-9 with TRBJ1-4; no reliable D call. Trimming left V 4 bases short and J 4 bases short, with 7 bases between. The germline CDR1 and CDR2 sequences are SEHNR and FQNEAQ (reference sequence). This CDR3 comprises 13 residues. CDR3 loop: CASSSSYNEKLFF. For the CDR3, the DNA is TGTGCCAGCAGCTCCTCCTATAATGAAAAACTGTTTTTT.

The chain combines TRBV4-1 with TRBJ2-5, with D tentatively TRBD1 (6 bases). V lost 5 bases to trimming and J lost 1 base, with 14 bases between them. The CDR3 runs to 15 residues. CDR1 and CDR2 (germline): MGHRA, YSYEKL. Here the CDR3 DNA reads TGCGCCAGCAGCAAACAAGGGACATTCCAAGAGACCCAGTACTTC. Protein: CASSKQGTFQETQYF.

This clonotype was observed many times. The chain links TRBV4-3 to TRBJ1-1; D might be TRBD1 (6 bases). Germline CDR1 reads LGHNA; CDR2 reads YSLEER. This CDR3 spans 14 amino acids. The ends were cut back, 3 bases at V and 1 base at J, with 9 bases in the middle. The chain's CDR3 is CASSQTDRNTEAFF. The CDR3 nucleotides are TGCGCCAGCAGCCAGACGGACAGGAACACTGAAGCTTTCTTT.

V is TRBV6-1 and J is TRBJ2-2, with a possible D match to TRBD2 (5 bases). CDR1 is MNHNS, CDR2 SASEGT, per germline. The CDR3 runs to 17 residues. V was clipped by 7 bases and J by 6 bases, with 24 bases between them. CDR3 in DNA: TGTGCCAGCACTAGGAACCCCGGGATACCAACAGCCGGGGAGCTGTTTTTT. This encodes CASTRNPGIPTAGELFF.